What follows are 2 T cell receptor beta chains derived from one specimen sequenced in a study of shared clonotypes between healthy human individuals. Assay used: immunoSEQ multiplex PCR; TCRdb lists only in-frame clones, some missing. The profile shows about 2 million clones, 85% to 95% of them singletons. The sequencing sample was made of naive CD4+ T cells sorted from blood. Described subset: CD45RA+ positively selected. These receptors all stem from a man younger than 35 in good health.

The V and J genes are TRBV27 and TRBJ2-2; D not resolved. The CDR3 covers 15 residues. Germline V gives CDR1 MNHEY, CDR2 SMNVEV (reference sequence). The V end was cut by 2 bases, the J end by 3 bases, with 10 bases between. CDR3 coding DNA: TGTGCCAGCAGTTTAAGGATTCTGGACACCGGGGAGCTGTTTTTT. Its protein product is CASSLRILDTGELFF.

The CDR3 DNA is TGTGCCAGCAGAAAAACAGGGGAAGGAAACACCATATATTTT. As protein: CASRKTGEGNTIYF. The V gene is TRBV6-1, the J gene TRBJ1-3; 7 nucleotides align to TRBD1. V trimming: 6 bases; J trimming: 4 bases; junction bases outside the gene matches: 6. Germline V gene data show CDR1 as MNHNS and CDR2 as SASEGT. The CDR3 has 14 residues.